This TCR beta chain was sequenced during a study of regulatory T cells in long-lasting Graves disease. The study, taken as a whole, reports: Persistent Graves' patients showed less TCR diversity than newly diagnosed ones.

On this clonotype itself: The antigen is unknown.

Germline assignment: CDR1 LNHDA and CDR2 SQIVND (reference sequence). The CDR3 covers 15 residues. Trimming pared 1 base from V and 3 bases from J, leaving 10 bases between. Building of the TCR beta libraries involved iRepertoire HTBI primers and Arm-PCR of CDR3 regions. TCRdb reprocessed the multiplex PCR reads via MiXCR and lists one record per CDR3 protein. The repertoire holds over 500,000 distinct CDR3 sequences, with 15% to 20% as singletons. The time point denotes: newly diagnosed GD, antithyroid drugs for less than 3 months. PBMC RNA served as the TCR library source. This same sample was also taken into another study, of T cells in Graves' hyperthyroidism and ophthalmopathy. That report notes: Primed by the HTBI set, a first-round RT-PCR was run on the TCR CDR3.

The chain has TRBV19 and TRBJ1-5; tentative D call: TRBD1 (5 bases). The TCR sequence derives from a woman in her 30s with Graves disease. Sample: peripheral blood mononuclear cells (PBMCs), taken at new diagnosis, from a patient treated with antithyroid drugs. CDR3 amino acids: CASSIVGVYNQPQHF. CDR3 in DNA: TGTGCCAGTAGTATAGTGGGGGTATACAATCAGCCCCAGCATTTT.